The rows below give T cell receptor beta chains drawn from one sample of a study of T cells after posttransplantation cyclophosphamide. Assay used: immunoSEQ multiplex PCR; TCRdb lists only in-frame clones, some missing. The sample yields about 30,000 clones, without any singletons. Sequencing was carried out using PBMCs. These receptors all stem from a woman aged 55 to 70 in good health, CMV-negative, and a related stem cell transplant donor. Both conserved end residues are part of each CDR3. The D gene is left open where the match is weak. Size is omitted from some rows. Given values are once, few, many or a class for expanded clones.

J	V	size	D	CDR3	DNA
TRBJ1-1	TRBV6-1	many	-	CASSDRTEAFF	TGTGCCAGCAGTGACAGAACTGAAGCTTTCTTT
TRBJ1-2	TRBV28	few	-	CASSLSGNYGYTF	TGTGCCAGCAGTTTGTCAGGCAACTATGGCTACACCTTC
TRBJ2-1	TRBV7-8	many	-	CASSPMGAAYNEQFF	TGTGCCAGCAGCCCTATGGGAGCGGCTTACAATGAGCAGTTCTTC
TRBJ1-5	TRBV4-3	many	-	CASSQESNQPQHF	TGCGCCAGCAGCCAAGAATCTAATCAGCCCCAGCATTTT
TRBJ2-1	TRBV6-6	many	TRBD2	CASSRGGAYNEQFF	TGTGCCAGCAGTCGCGGGGGGGCCTACAATGAGCAGTTCTTC
TRBJ1-5	TRBV4-2	few	-	CASSQDFVPGGYSNQPQHF	TGTGCCAGCAGCCAAGATTTCGTCCCGGGGGGGTATAGCAATCAGCCCCAGCATTTT
TRBJ1-1	TRBV19	many	-	CASRRQVIDTEAFF	TGTGCCAGTAGACGACAGGTCATCGACACTGAAGCTTTCTTT
TRBJ1-6	TRBV5-1	many	TRBD1	CASSDWGQYNSPLHF	TGCGCCAGCAGCGACTGGGGACAGTATAATTCACCCCTCCACTTT
TRBJ2-1	TRBV9	many	TRBD2	CASSVDRTSGGAGEQFF	TGTGCCAGCAGCGTAGACCGGACTAGCGGGGGGGCGGGGGAGCAGTTCTTC
TRBJ1-1	TRBV7-9	many	-	CASSPVGRMNTEAFF	TGTGCCAGCAGCCCCGTAGGGCGCATGAACACTGAAGCTTTCTTT
TRBJ1-4	TRBV7-2	many	-	CASSSRAGGREKLFF	TGTGCCAGCAGCTCAAGGGCGGGGGGGCGCGAAAAACTGTTTTTT
TRBJ2-4	TRBV6-5	many	TRBD2	CASSSRRGGAKNIQYF	TGTGCCAGCAGTTCGAGGCGGGGGGGAGCCAAAAACATTCAGTACTTC
TRBJ1-5	TRBV6-6	many	-	CASSYSGGNQPQHF	TGTGCCAGCAGTTACTCCGGGGGAAATCAGCCCCAGCATTTT
TRBJ1-1	TRBV19	many	-	CATSPQGGTEAFF	TGTGCCACCAGCCCGCAGGGAGGAACTGAAGCTTTCTTT
TRBJ2-3	TRBV19	many	-	CASGQRTDTQYF	TGTGCCAGTGGCCAAAGGACAGATACGCAGTATTTT
TRBJ1-4	TRBV12-3/TRBV12-4	many	TRBD1	CASRRQGKVEKLFF	TGTGCCAGCAGGAGACAGGGGAAAGTTGAAAAACTGTTTTTT
TRBJ1-6	TRBV19	many	-	CASRDGEKNSPLHF	TGTGCCAGTAGGGACGGGGAAAAGAATTCACCCCTCCACTTT
TRBJ1-5	TRBV6-4	many	TRBD1	CASSGRGQGSNQPQHF	TGTGCCAGCAGTGGCCGAGGACAGGGCAGCAATCAGCCCCAGCATTTT
TRBJ2-7	TRBV7-9	many	-	CASSPPSVEQYF	TGTGCCAGCAGCCCCCCATCGGTCGAGCAGTACTTC
TRBJ2-3	TRBV4-3	-	-	CASSQDDTRGDTQYF	TGCGCCAGCAGCCAAGATGACACTAGAGGGGATACGCAGTATTTT
TRBJ1-2	TRBV4-1	many	-	CASSQGAAYYGYTF	TGCGCCAGCAGCCAAGGGGCCGCATACTATGGCTACACCTTC
TRBJ2-1	TRBV9	many	-	CASSVVAGGLRDNEQFF	TGTGCCAGCAGCGTAGTAGCAGGGGGGCTTCGGGACAATGAGCAGTTCTTC
TRBJ2-5	TRBV7-2	few	TRBD2	CASSLGGAGGQETQYF	TGTGCCAGCAGCTTAGGTGGAGCGGGGGGCCAAGAGACCCAGTACTTC
TRBJ2-1	TRBV4-2	many	-	CASSPVGSQGGRSEQFF	TGTGCCAGCAGCCCCGTAGGGAGTCAGGGCGGTCGGAGTGAGCAGTTCTTC
TRBJ1-1	TRBV9	many	TRBD1	CASSFGTDTEAFF	TGTGCCAGCAGTTTCGGGACAGACACTGAAGCTTTCTTT
TRBJ1-5	TRBV29-1	-	-	CSASRGRNQPQHF	TGCAGCGCCTCCCGGGGAAGGAATCAGCCCCAGCATTTT